This T cell receptor beta chain was sequenced in a study of cytomegalovirus exposure and HLA in healthy donors. Study results and caveats: Researchers reported from a later analysis that most CMV-associated TCR beta chains appeared HLA-restricted. Later, an analysis showed that TCR beta chains associated with HLA were more clonally expanded than others that were equally common.

The germline gives CDR1 SGHTA, CDR2 FQGTGA. The length of the CDR3 is 19 residues. V shed 5 bases, J shed 4 bases, and the junction held 10 bases outside the gene matches. 60 Vbeta and 13 Jbeta primers were used in PCR. Libraries were prepared by immunoSEQ multiplex PCR; TCRdb keeps only in-frame clonotypes and omits some of them. The table shows about 140,000 clones, with 70% to 80% occurring only once. Concerning this clone: Its antigen is unknown.

V gene TRBV7-3 combines with J gene TRBJ2-2; 16 positions match TRBD2. This TCR was recovered from a man in his thirties or forties in good health and CMV-seronegative. The sequenced sample consisted of PBMCs. CDR3 sequence: CASSAGLAGGRTITGELFF. DNA for the CDR3: TGTGCCAGCAGCGCGGGACTAGCGGGAGGGAGAACGATCACCGGGGAGCTGTTTTTT.